The 24 T cell receptor beta chains listed next were all sequenced from one sample in a study of cytomegalovirus exposure and HLA in healthy donors. Amplification used 60 Vbeta primers and 13 Jbeta primers. TCRdb's copy holds only in-frame clones and misses some; the assay was immunoSEQ multiplex PCR. The table includes 100,000 to 150,000 clones, around 82% detected once. The specimen sequenced was PBMCs. These receptors were taken from a man under 40 in good health and CMV-seropositive.

This rearrangement joins TRBV28 to TRBJ2-2, with 8 bases identical to TRBD1. Per germline, CDR1 MDHEN and CDR2 SYDVKM. The CDR3 has 13 amino acids. CDR3 DNA: TGTAAGACCGGGACAGGGAACACCGGGGAGCTGTTTTTT. Translation: CKTGTGNTGELFF.

The chain couples TRBV28 to TRBJ2-7, with D perhaps TRBD2 (5 bases). Per the germline V gene, CDR1 is MDHEN and CDR2 is SYDVKM. This CDR3 has 14 residues. The V end lost 6 bases, the J end lost 6 bases, and 18 bases lay between the germline ends. CDR3 nucleotides: TGTGCCAGCAGCATACCGGGGAGCGGTGGCGAGCAGTACTTC. Residues: CASSIPGSGGEQYF.

The J gene is TRBJ1-1, the V gene TRBV7-3; D perhaps matches TRBD1 (5 bases). Looked up from germline, CDR1 is SGHTA and CDR2 is FQGTGA. Trimming removed 5 bases from V and 2 bases from J, with 18 bases in between. The CDR3 runs to 16 residues. CDR3 nucleotide sequence: TGTGCCAGCAGCCTAGGCCAGGGTTCCGGCAACACTGAAGCTTTCTTT. This gives the protein CASSLGQGSGNTEAFF.

This clone was recorded once. This chain connects TRBV4-3 to TRBJ1-3, with 8 bases that match TRBD1. The CDR3 is made up of 16 amino acids. Germline lookup yields CDR1 LGHNA and CDR2 YSLEER. V lost 0 bases and J lost 4; bases outside the gene matches: 5. CDR3 sequence: CASSQEGRGLGNTIYF. The CDR3 DNA reads as TGCGCCAGCAGCCAAGAAGGCAGGGGGCTAGGAAACACCATATATTTT.

This clone has a single count. The chain couples TRBV19 to TRBJ2-7, with 9 bases aligning to TRBD1. In germline, CDR1 is LNHDA, CDR2 SQIVND (reference sequence). The V gene end was trimmed by 5 bases and the J gene end by 3 bases; junction bases not matched to a gene: 8. This CDR3 has 15 residues. The CDR3 spells CASSSPGQGFYEQYF. The CDR3 coding sequence is TGTGCCAGTAGTTCACCGGGACAGGGATTCTACGAGCAGTACTTC. Filled out from reference TRBV19 and TRBJ2-7, the complete variable domain reads DGGITQSPKYLFRKEGQNVTLSCEQNLNHDAMYWYRQDPGQGLRLIYYSQIVNDFQKGDIAEGYSVSREKKESFPLTVTSAQKNPTAFYLCASSSPGQGFYEQYFGPGTRLTVT.

The table lists this clone with a few counts. The V call is TRBV2, the J call TRBJ2-2, with D possibly being TRBD2 (5 bases). The CDR3 totals 16 residues. The germline CDR1 and CDR2 sequences are SNHLY and FYNNEI. V was clipped by 6 bases and J by 6 bases, with 20 bases between them. The CDR3 DNA sequence: TGTGCCAGCAGCCCCGGGCAGCGGTTCAACTCCGGGGAGCTGTTTTTT. It translates to CASSPGQRFNSGELFF.

V usage is TRBV9 and J usage is TRBJ2-7; TRBD1 matches 7 bases. CDR3 length equals 16 residues. Germline values: CDR1 SGDLS, CDR2 YYNGEE. Unmatched junction bases numbered 10, after V lost 0 bases and J lost 4 bases. The CDR3 loop is CASSVGSRGRVYEQYF. CDR3 sequence (DNA): TGTGCCAGCAGCGTAGGATCGAGGGGGCGCGTATACGAGCAGTACTTC.

CDR3 amino acids: CASSFAGGNQPQHF. CDR3 sequence (DNA): TGTGCCAGCAGCTTTGCAGGGGGCAATCAGCCCCAGCATTTT. The chain carries TRBV7-2 and TRBJ1-5; possibly TRBD1 for D (6 bases). V lost 3 bases, J lost 2 bases, and 8 bases lay in between. The CDR3 contains 14 residues. CDR1 is SGHTA and CDR2 is FQGNSA in the germline V gene.

This clone was observed many times. The DNA of the CDR3 is TGTGCCAGCAGCGGGGCGAAACAGGGGGCAGGAAACGAGCAGTACTTC. It specifies CASSGAKQGAGNEQYF. This rearrangement joins TRBV5-4 to TRBJ2-7; 9 positions agree with TRBD1. CDR3 length: 16 residues. Germline CDR1 and CDR2: SGHNT and YYREEE (reference sequence). After removal of 4 bases from V and 5 bases from J, the junction contained 13 bases not matched to a gene.

This sequence joins TRBV6-5 and TRBJ2-5, with TRBD2 identical over 10 bases. The end of the DNA is better explained by TRBJ2-7, so the J call may be wrong. The CDR3 has 15 amino acids. CDR1 MNHEY and CDR2 SVGAGI come from the germline V gene. CDR3 DNA sequence: TGTGCCAGCAGTCAAAGCGGGAGGGCCCAGGGCGAGCAGTACTTC. Amino acid sequence: CASSQSGRAQGEQYF.

The V call is TRBV9, the J call TRBJ2-1; possible D gene TRBD2, 5 bases. The CDR3 covers 14 residues. CDR1 and CDR2 from the germline V gene are SGDLS and YYNGEE. Trimming cost V 2 bases and J 7 bases, with 13 bases left between them. This CDR3 reads CASSVRWESNEQFF. In nucleotides, the CDR3 is TGTGCCAGCAGCGTTCGGTGGGAGTCGAATGAGCAGTTCTTC.

This chain joins TRBV5-1 and TRBJ2-3; 11 bases are a match to TRBD2. V shed 4 bases and J 0 bases; nucleotides not matched to a gene: 7. Per germline, CDR1 SGHRS and CDR2 YFSETQ. The CDR3 is made up of 17 amino acids. The CDR3 reads CASSRSTSGESTDTQYF. The DNA for the CDR3 is TGCGCCAGCAGCCGCTCGACTAGCGGGGAGAGCACAGATACGCAGTATTTT.

This clone was seen a few times. V gene TRBV19 combines with J gene TRBJ2-2, with D unresolved. The V gene lost 9 bases and the J gene lost 3 bases, with 11 bases spanning the gap. The CDR3 length is 13 residues. Germline CDR1 is LNHDA and CDR2 is SQIVND (reference sequence). The CDR3 here is CASETLDTGELFF. In DNA, the CDR3 is TGTGCCAGCGAAACCCTAGACACCGGGGAGCTGTTTTTT.

The chain combines TRBV10-3 with TRBJ2-7; 8 bases agree with TRBD1. The CDR3 loop spans 11 amino acids. The germline V gene has CDR1 ENHRY and CDR2 SYGVKD. Trimming at V came to 6 bases and at J to 7 bases, leaving 2 bases not matched to a gene. The CDR3 DNA follows: TGTGCCATCAGGGACAGGGAAGAGCAGTACTTC. Its protein product is CAIRDREEQYF.

The rearrangement links TRBV27 to TRBJ2-7, with 7 bases aligning to TRBD2. The V gene's germline CDR1 is MNHEY and CDR2 SMNVEV (reference sequence). Trimming at V came to 8 bases and at J to 5 bases, leaving 9 bases not matched to a gene. The CDR3 has 13 amino acids. In DNA, the CDR3 is TGTGCCAGCTCGGGGAGGGATACCAACGAGCAGTACTTC. Protein product: CASSGRDTNEQYF.

The CDR3 DNA is TGCGCCAGCAGCCAGATCCTAGCGGGAGTCAACATTCAGTACTTC. Protein sequence: CASSQILAGVNIQYF. This rearrangement joins TRBV4-1 to TRBJ2-4; TRBD2 matches 10 bases. Losses at the gene ends were 3 bases for V and 7 bases for J; bases not matched to a gene: 6. CDR1 and CDR2 from the germline V gene are MGHRA and YSYEKL. The CDR3 loop spans 15 amino acids.

The chain has TRBV30 and TRBJ2-7; 8 bases align to TRBD1. This CDR3 spans 17 amino acids. Germline CDR1 and CDR2: GTSNPN and SVGIG (reference sequence). The junction had 14 bases not matched to a gene; V was cut back by 2 bases and J by 2 bases. CDR3 DNA: TGTGCCTGGAGTCGCTGGCGGACCCGGGACAGGACCTACGAGCAGTACTTC. Translating gives CAWSRWRTRDRTYEQYF. Together with reference TRBV30 and TRBJ2-7, the CDR3 gives the full variable domain: SQTIHQWPATLVQPVGSPLSLECTVEGTSNPNLYWYRQAAGRGLQLLFYSVGIGQISSEVPQNLSASRPQDRQFILSSKKLLLSDSGFYLCAWSRWRTRDRTYEQYFGPGTRLTVT.

The chain joins TRBV7-2 to TRBJ2-7; 9 bases agree with TRBD2. With 5 bases clipped from V and 6 bases from J, the junction kept 14 bases outside the gene matches. The CDR3 length is 16 residues. Germline CDR1 SGHTA, CDR2 FQGNSA. The CDR3 is CASSLLPGLAYSEQYF. In DNA, the CDR3 is TGTGCCAGCAGCCTACTGCCGGGACTAGCTTATTCCGAGCAGTACTTC.

V is TRBV15 and J is TRBJ2-1; weak D call: TRBD2 (5 bases). This CDR3 is built from 17 residues. Germline CDR1 and CDR2: LNHNV and YYDKDF (reference sequence). Trimming took 9 bases from V and 0 from J, leaving 21 bases between them. This chain's CDR3 is CATKTEEAVSSYNEQFF. As DNA, the CDR3 is TGTGCCACAAAAACTGAAGAAGCGGTGAGCTCCTACAATGAGCAGTTCTTC.

This chain links TRBV5-5 with TRBJ1-1; perhaps TRBD1 as D (6 bases). Per germline, CDR1 SGHKS and CDR2 YYEKEE (reference sequence). The V gene lost 4 bases and the J gene lost 1 base, with 17 bases spanning the gap. The CDR3 has 16 residues. In nucleotides, the CDR3 is TGTGCCAGCAGCAACACCTGGACAGAGACGAACACTGAAGCTTTCTTT. As protein: CASSNTWTETNTEAFF. Using reference TRBV5-5 and TRBJ1-1 for the parts outside the CDR3, the full variable domain is DAGVTQSPTHLIKTRGQQVTLRCSPISGHKSVSWYQQVLGQGPQFIFQYYEKEERGRGNFPDRFSARQFPNYSSELNVNALLLGDSALYLCASSNTWTETNTEAFFGQGTRLTVV.

The rearrangement uses TRBV28 and TRBJ1-4, with D tentatively TRBD1 (6 bases). CDR3 length equals 14 residues. Germline V CDR1 and CDR2: MDHEN, SYDVKM. Between the trimmed V and J ends, which lost 2 bases and 6 bases, there was a span of 10 bases. CDR3 sequence reads: CASSLTGYDEKLFF. DNA of the CDR3: TGTGCCAGCAGTTTAACAGGGTACGATGAAAAACTGTTTTTT.

This clone was counted a single time. The rearrangement links TRBV19 to TRBJ2-7; weak D call: TRBD1 (5 bases). The CDR3 length is 14 residues. Germline V gene sequence: CDR1 LNHDA, CDR2 SQIVND (reference sequence). V was pared by 5 bases and J by 0 bases, with 11 bases between. In nucleotides, the CDR3 is TGTGCCAGTAGTTTTGGACAAAGCTCCTACGAGCAGTACTTC. Protein product: CASSFGQSSYEQYF. Together with reference TRBV19 and TRBJ2-7, the CDR3 gives the full variable domain: DGGITQSPKYLFRKEGQNVTLSCEQNLNHDAMYWYRQDPGQGLRLIYYSQIVNDFQKGDIAEGYSVSREKKESFPLTVTSAQKNPTAFYLCASSFGQSSYEQYFGPGTRLTVT.

This chain links TRBV19 with TRBJ1-1; a weak D match, TRBD1 (5 bases). With 1 base removed from V and 5 bases from J, the gap between germline ends came to 11 bases. Germline-derived CDR1 and CDR2 are LNHDA and SQIVND (reference sequence). The CDR3 contains 14 residues. CDR3 DNA: TGTGCCAGTAGTATAGTCAGGGAAGGAACTGAAGCTTTCTTT. It yields the protein CASSIVREGTEAFF.

CDR3 coding DNA: TGTGCCAGCAAACTTATGGGCGGGAGTAACCATGAGCAGTTCTTC. Amino acids: CASKLMGGSNHEQFF. The chain links TRBV27 to TRBJ2-1, with TRBD2 identical over 7 bases. V trimming: 7 bases; J trimming: 8 bases; junction bases outside the gene matches: 14. This CDR3 region has 15 residues. In germline, CDR1 is MNHEY, CDR2 SMNVEV (reference sequence).